The 20 T cell receptor beta chains in this list originate from one sample, sequenced in a study of beta chain features in type 1 diabetes. Since all of the isolated RNA was reverse transcribed, expressed TCRB transcripts were what got sequenced. Some clones are missing from TCRdb's copy, which holds only in-frame ones; the method was immunoSEQ multiplex PCR. The sample yields approximately 170,000 clones, just over 9% seen once. Sequencing was performed on central memory CD4+ T cells from blood. The origin of the receptors is a woman aged 18 to 35 in good health.

This clone showed up many times. The sample carries other DNA sequences with the same CDR3. The chain joins TRBV30 to TRBJ1-1, with D uncertain. CDR1 and CDR2 (germline): GTSNPN, SVGIG (reference sequence). The CDR3 has 13 amino acids. Between the trimmed V and J ends, which lost 0 bases and 0 bases, there was a span of 5 bases. The CDR3 region is CAWSVLVNTEAFF. CDR3 bases: TGTGCCTGGAGTGTATTAGTGAACACTGAAGCTTTCTTT.

CDR3 sequence (DNA): TGCGCCAGCAGCCAGGGACAACTCCAAGAGACCCAGTACTTC. Encoded protein: CASSQGQLQETQYF. The chain carries TRBV5-1 and TRBJ2-5, with TRBD1 as a possible D gene (6 bases). This CDR3 spans 14 amino acids. The germline V gene encodes CDR1 SGHRS and CDR2 YFSETQ. Trimming shortened V by 4 bases and J by 1 base, and 11 bases separated the two germline ends.

This clone has just a few counts. The J gene is TRBJ1-1, the V gene TRBV23-1, with 9 bases matching TRBD1. TRBV23-1 is known as an ORF, though its function is uncertain. V lost 1 base, J lost 5 bases, and 2 bases stayed unmatched. The CDR3 runs 14 residues. CDR3 protein: CASSQYRGHTEAFF. The CDR3 region has the DNA TGCGCCAGCAGTCAATACAGGGGGCATACTGAAGCTTTCTTT.

This clone was counted a few times. This chain joins TRBV5-1 and TRBJ2-5; maybe TRBD1 (6 bases). The CDR3 sequence is 13 residues long. Germline CDR1 SGHRS, CDR2 YFSETQ. V lost 4 bases, J lost 4 bases, and 11 bases lay in between. The CDR3 region is CASSLIGGETQYF. The DNA for the CDR3 is TGCGCCAGCAGCCTCATAGGGGGAGAGACCCAGTACTTC.

This chain uses TRBV5-1 with TRBJ1-2; D unresolved. The CDR3 consists of 15 residues. V was pared by 1 base and J by 6 bases, with 16 bases between. The germline CDR1 and CDR2 sequences are SGHRS and YFSETQ. The CDR3: CASSLMLGGGDGYTF. Written as DNA, the CDR3 is TGCGCCAGCAGCTTGATGTTGGGCGGAGGCGATGGCTACACCTTC. The entire variable domain, with the rest obtained from reference TRBV5-1 and TRBJ1-2, is as follows: KAGVTQTPRYLIKTRGQQVTLSCSPISGHRSVSWYQQTPGQGLQFLFEYFSETQRNKGNFPGRFSGRQFSNSRSEMNVSTLELGDSALYLCASSLMLGGGDGYTFGSGTRLTVV.

There are a few counts of this clone. This chain connects TRBV28 to TRBJ1-1; D perhaps matches TRBD1 (5 bases). CDR1 and CDR2 from the germline V gene are MDHEN and SYDVKM. The CDR3 spans 13 residues. Trimming took off 9 bases at V and 1 base at J, with 12 bases between the two ends. CDR3 DNA: TGTGCCAGTATACCCGGGGGGAACACTGAAGCTTTCTTT. This gives the protein CASIPGGNTEAFF.

This CDR3 reads CASSPRTSGQNEQFF. DNA of the CDR3: TGTGCCAGCTCACCTCGGACTAGCGGCCAAAATGAGCAGTTCTTC. V is TRBV18 and J is TRBJ2-1; 10 positions agree with TRBD2. V lost 3 bases and J lost 7; bases outside the gene matches: 6. The CDR3 length is 15 residues. Germline V gives CDR1 KGHSH, CDR2 LQKENI.

This chain connects TRBV6-5 to TRBJ2-3; a possible D gene is TRBD2 (6 bases). Germline lookup yields CDR1 MNHEY and CDR2 SVGAGI. Deletions cut 2 bases from V and 3 bases from J, with 9 bases between. The CDR3 is made up of 14 amino acids. CDR3 sequence reads: CASSYGRTTDTQYF. The CDR3 region has the DNA TGTGCCAGCAGTTACGGGAGGACAACAGATACGCAGTATTTT.

The J gene is TRBJ1-5, the V gene TRBV23-1, with D unresolved. TRBV23-1 is placed among ORFs of uncertain function. The V end was cut by 6 bases, the J end by 2 bases, with 11 bases between. This CDR3 contains 14 residues. The chain's CDR3 is CASRGRRGNQPQHF. CDR3 sequence (DNA): TGCGCCAGCAGAGGGCGGAGGGGCAATCAGCCCCAGCATTTT.

This clone was counted only a few times. The V gene is TRBV25-1, the J gene TRBJ2-7, with 8 bases lining up with TRBD2. J was trimmed by 5 bases and V by 10 bases; bases with no gene match: 4. Per the germline V gene, CDR1 is MGHDK and CDR2 is SYGVNS. This CDR3 contains 11 residues. Written as DNA, the CDR3 is TGTGCCACCCGCGGGGGGAACGAGCAGTACTTC. Translating it yields CATRGGNEQYF.

The chain has TRBV6-5 and TRBJ1-1; 8 bases align to TRBD1. V lost 6 bases and J lost 10; bases outside the gene matches: 13. CDR1 and CDR2 from the germline V gene are MNHEY and SVGAGI. The CDR3 has 14 amino acids. The CDR3 loop reads CASRASTGAAGAFF. The CDR3 DNA follows: TGTGCCAGCAGGGCATCGACAGGGGCTGCGGGAGCTTTCTTT.

CDR3 in amino acids: CASSQVAGTDTQYF. In DNA form, the CDR3 reads TGCGCCAGCAGCCAAGTGGCGGGCACAGATACGCAGTATTTT. The chain couples TRBV4-3 to TRBJ2-3; D remains ambiguous. Germline V gives CDR1 LGHNA, CDR2 YSLEER. V was trimmed by 1 base and J by 1 base, leaving 6 bases between them. CDR3 size: 14 residues.

This clone has only a few counts. The genes are TRBV7-9 and TRBJ2-7; weak D call: TRBD1 (6 bases). Trimming pared 3 bases from V and 6 bases from J, leaving 12 bases between. Germline V gives CDR1 SEHNR, CDR2 FQNEAQ (reference sequence). The CDR3 spans 13 residues. The CDR3 bases are TGTGCCAGCAGCTTCCTACAGGGTCTCGAGCAGTACTTC. Its translation: CASSFLQGLEQYF.

There are many counts of this clone. V and J are TRBV2 and TRBJ2-1; 8 nucleotides line up with TRBD1. CDR3 length equals 12 residues. Germline-derived CDR1 and CDR2 are SNHLY and FYNNEI. V shed 2 bases, J shed 14 bases, and the junction held 5 bases outside the gene matches. CDR3 nucleotide sequence: TGTGCCAGCAGTGAATTGGAGACAGGGGAGTTCTTC. Encoded protein: CASSELETGEFF.

The chain carries TRBV6-5 and TRBJ1-1; no firm D call. Trimming took off 5 bases at V and 8 bases at J, with 15 bases between the two ends. The length of the CDR3 is 13 residues. Germline V gene sequence: CDR1 MNHEY, CDR2 SVGAGI. As DNA, the CDR3 is TGTGCCAGCAGTCTTCCCCCTGTCCGGGAAGCTTTCTTT. It codes for CASSLPPVREAFF.

This chain joins TRBV5-1 and TRBJ1-1; D might be TRBD1 (6 bases). Germline V gene data show CDR1 as SGHRS and CDR2 as YFSETQ. V was pared by 0 bases and J by 1 base, with 19 bases between. The CDR3 runs to 18 residues. The CDR3 loop is CASSLAGHGTPRNTEAFF. The CDR3 bases are TGCGCCAGCAGCTTGGCGGGACACGGGACCCCTAGGAACACTGAAGCTTTCTTT.

This chain connects TRBV18 to TRBJ1-1; D not certain. The germline gives CDR1 KGHSH, CDR2 LQKENI. The CDR3 consists of 12 residues. Trimming pared 1 base from V and 7 bases from J, leaving 7 bases between. CDR3 amino acids: CASSPRSGEAFF. The DNA of the CDR3 is TGTGCCAGCTCACCACGATCGGGTGAAGCTTTCTTT.

This clone appeared many times. V is TRBV29-1 and J is TRBJ1-5; weak D call: TRBD1 (6 bases). V lost 7 bases and J 3 bases, leaving 13 bases between the germline ends. CDR3 length: 13 residues. The germline V gene has CDR1 SQVTM and CDR2 ANQGSEA. The CDR3, as DNA: TGCAGCGAGTTACAGGGTCACAATCAGCCCCAGCATTTT. Translated, it gives CSELQGHNQPQHF.

This chain joins TRBV10-3 and TRBJ1-6; weak D call: TRBD1 (6 bases). Trimming cost V 6 bases and J 8 bases, with 8 bases left between them. Per germline, CDR1 ENHRY and CDR2 SYGVKD. This CDR3 comprises 12 residues. CDR3 in DNA: TGTGCCATCAGGGCAGGGGATTCACCCCTCCACTTT. Protein: CAIRAGDSPLHF.

This clone was counted between two and nine times. The gene calls are TRBV6-6 and TRBJ1-6; D may be TRBD1 (5 bases). Trimming pared 6 bases from V and 0 bases from J, leaving 12 bases between. Germline CDR1 is MNHNY and CDR2 is SVGAGI (reference sequence). There are 16 residues in the CDR3. CDR3 in amino acids: CASRKGIGSYNSPLHF. CDR3 in DNA: TGTGCCAGCAGAAAGGGGATAGGCTCCTATAATTCACCCCTCCACTTT.